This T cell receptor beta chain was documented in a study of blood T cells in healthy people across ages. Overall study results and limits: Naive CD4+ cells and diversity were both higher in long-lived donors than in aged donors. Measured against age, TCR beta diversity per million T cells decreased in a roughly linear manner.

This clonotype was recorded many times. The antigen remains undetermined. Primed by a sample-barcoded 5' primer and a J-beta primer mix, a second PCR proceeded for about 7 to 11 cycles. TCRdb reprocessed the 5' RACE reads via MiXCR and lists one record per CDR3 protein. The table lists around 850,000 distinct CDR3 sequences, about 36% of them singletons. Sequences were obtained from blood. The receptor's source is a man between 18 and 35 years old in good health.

Here the CDR3 reads CASSQDRKMGDTQYF. The CDR3 DNA follows: TGTGCCAGCAGCCAAGATCGGAAAATGGGGGATACGCAGTATTTT. The V gene is TRBV4-2, the J gene TRBJ2-3; D remains unclear. Trimming took off 0 bases at V and 6 bases at J, with 13 bases between the two ends. This CDR3 has 15 amino acids. The V gene's germline CDR1 is LGHNA and CDR2 YNFKEQ.